This T cell receptor (beta chain) was documented in a study of CD8+ T cells in alopecia areata. Study-wide results and caveats: Possibly as an HLA-related effect, TCR sharing across patients appeared less clear than in mice. Greater clonality was observed in lesional scalp samples, especially alopecia totalis/universalis, versus normal scalp.

It was cDNA, reverse transcribed from extracted RNA, that served as the sequencing template. Data came from immunoSEQ multiplex PCR; TCRdb stores just in-frame clones and leaves some out. The sample has 150,000 or so clones, roughly 50% seen once. This clone was picked up a small number of times. The target antigen is unknown. Germline CDR1 reads SQVTM; CDR2 reads ANQGSEA. The CDR3 runs 14 residues. Trimming removed 4 bases from V and 0 bases from J, with 10 bases in between. What was sequenced was CD4+ T cells sorted from blood. The source of this sequence is a human donor in good health. The V gene is TRBV29-1, the J gene TRBJ1-5, with D unresolved. The CDR3 spells CSVVSGNSNQPQHF. The DNA of the CDR3 is TGCAGCGTTGTCTCGGGGAATAGCAATCAGCCCCAGCATTTT.